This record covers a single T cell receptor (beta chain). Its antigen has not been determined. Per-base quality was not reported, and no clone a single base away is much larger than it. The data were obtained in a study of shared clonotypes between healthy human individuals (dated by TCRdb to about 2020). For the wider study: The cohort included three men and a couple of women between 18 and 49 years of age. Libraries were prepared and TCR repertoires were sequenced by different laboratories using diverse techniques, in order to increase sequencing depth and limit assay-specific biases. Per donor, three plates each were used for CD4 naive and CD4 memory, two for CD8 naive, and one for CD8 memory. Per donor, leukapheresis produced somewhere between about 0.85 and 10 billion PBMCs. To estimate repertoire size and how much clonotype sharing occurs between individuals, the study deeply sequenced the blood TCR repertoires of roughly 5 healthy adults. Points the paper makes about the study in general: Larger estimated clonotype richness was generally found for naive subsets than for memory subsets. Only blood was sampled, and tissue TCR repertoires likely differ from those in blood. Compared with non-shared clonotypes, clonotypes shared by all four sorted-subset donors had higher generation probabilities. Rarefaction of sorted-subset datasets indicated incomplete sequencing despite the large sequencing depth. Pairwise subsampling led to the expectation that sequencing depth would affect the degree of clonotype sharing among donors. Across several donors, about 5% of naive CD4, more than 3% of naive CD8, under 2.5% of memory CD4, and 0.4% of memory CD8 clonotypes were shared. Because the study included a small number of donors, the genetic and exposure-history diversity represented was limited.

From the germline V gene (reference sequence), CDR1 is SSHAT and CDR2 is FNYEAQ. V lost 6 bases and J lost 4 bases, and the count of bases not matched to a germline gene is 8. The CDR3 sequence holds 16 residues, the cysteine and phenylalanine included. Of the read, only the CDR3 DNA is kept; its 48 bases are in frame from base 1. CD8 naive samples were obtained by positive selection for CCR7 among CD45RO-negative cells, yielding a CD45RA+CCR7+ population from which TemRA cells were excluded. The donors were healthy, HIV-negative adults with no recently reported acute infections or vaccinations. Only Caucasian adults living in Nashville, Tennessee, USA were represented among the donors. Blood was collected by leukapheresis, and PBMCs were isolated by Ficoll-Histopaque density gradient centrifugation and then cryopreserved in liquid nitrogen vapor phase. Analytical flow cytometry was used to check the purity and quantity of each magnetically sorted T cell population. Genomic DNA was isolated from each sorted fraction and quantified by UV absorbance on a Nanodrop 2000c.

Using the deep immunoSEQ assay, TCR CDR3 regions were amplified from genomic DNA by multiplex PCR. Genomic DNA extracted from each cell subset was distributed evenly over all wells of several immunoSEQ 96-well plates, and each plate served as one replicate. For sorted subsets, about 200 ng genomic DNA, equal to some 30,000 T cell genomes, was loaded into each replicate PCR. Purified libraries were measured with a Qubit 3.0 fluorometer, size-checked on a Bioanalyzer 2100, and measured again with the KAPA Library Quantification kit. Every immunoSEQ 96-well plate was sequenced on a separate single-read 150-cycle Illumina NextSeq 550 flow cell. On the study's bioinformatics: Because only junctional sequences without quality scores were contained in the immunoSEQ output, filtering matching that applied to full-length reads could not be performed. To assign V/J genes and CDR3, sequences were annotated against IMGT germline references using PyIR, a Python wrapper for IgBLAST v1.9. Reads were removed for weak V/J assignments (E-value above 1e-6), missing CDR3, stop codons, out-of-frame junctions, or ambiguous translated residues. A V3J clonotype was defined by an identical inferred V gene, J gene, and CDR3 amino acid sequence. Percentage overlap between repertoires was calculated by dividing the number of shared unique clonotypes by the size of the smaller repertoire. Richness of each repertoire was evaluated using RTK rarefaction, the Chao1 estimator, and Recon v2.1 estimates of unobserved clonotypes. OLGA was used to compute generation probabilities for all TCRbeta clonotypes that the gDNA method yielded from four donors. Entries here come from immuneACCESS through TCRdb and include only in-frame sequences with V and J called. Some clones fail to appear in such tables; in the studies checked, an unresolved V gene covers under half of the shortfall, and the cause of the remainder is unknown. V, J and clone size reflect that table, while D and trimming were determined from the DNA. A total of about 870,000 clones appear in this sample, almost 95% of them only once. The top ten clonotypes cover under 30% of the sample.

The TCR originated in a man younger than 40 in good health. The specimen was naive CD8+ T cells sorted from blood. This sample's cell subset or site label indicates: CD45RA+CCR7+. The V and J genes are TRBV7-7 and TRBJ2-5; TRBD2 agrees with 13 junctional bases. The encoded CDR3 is CASSSELAGGRETQYF. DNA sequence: TGTGCCAGCAGTTCCGAACTAGCGGGAGGGAGAGAGACCCAGTACTTC.